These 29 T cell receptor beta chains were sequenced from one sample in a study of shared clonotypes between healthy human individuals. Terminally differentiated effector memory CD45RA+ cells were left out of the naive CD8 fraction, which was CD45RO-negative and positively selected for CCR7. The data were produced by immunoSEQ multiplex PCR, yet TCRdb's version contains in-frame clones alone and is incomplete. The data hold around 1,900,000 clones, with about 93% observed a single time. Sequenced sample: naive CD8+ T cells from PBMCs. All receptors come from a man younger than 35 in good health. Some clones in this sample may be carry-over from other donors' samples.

This CDR3 reads CASSDADRGKETQYF. The CDR3 nucleotides read TGTGCCAGCAGTGACGCTGACAGGGGAAAAGAGACCCAGTACTTC. This chain joins TRBV6-1 and TRBJ2-5; 8 nucleotides match TRBD1. V was pared by 3 bases and J by 3 bases, with 6 bases of the junction left unmatched. The length of the CDR3 is 15 residues. Germline values: CDR1 MNHNS, CDR2 SASEGT.

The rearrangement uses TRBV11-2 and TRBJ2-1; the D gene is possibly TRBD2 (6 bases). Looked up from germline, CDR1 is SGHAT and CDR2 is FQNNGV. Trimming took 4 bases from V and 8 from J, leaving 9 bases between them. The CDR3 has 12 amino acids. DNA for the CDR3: TGTGCCAGCAGCTCAAGACTAGATGAGCAGTTCTTC. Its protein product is CASSSRLDEQFF. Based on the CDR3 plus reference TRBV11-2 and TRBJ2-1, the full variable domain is EAGVAQSPRYKIIEKRQSVAFWCNPISGHATLYWYQQILGQGPKLLIQFQNNGVVDDSQLPKDRFSAERLKGVDSTLKIQPAKLEDSAVYLCASSSRLDEQFFGPGTRLTVL.

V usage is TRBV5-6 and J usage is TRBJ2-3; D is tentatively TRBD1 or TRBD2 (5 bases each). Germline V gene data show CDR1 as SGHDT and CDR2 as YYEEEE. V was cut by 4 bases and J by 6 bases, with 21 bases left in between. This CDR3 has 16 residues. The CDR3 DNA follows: TGTGCCAGCAGCGTATTTTGGGACCTTCTCGCTGATACGCAGTATTTT. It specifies CASSVFWDLLADTQYF.

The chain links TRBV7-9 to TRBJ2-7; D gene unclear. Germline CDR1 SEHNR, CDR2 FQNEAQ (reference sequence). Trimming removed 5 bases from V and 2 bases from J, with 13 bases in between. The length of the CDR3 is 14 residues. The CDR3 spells CASSPNRAPYEQYF. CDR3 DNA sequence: TGTGCCAGCAGCCCGAACCGGGCTCCCTACGAGCAGTACTTC. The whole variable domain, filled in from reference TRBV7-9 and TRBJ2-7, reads DTGVSQNPRHKITKRGQNVTFRCDPISEHNRLYWYRQTLGQGPEFLTYFQNEAQLEKSRLLSDRFSAERPKGSFSTLEIQRTEQGDSAMYLCASSPNRAPYEQYFGPGTRLTVT.

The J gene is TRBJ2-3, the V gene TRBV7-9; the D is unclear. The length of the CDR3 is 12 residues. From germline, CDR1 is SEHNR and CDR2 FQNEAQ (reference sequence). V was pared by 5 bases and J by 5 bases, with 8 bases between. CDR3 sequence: CASSPFIDTQYF. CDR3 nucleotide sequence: TGTGCCAGCAGCCCGTTTATAGATACGCAGTATTTT.

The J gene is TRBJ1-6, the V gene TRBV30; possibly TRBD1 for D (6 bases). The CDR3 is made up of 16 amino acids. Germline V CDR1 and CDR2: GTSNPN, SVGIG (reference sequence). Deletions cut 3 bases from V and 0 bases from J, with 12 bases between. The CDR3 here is CAWRDDRSSYNSPLHF. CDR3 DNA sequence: TGTGCCTGGAGAGACGACAGGAGCTCCTATAATTCACCCCTCCACTTT.

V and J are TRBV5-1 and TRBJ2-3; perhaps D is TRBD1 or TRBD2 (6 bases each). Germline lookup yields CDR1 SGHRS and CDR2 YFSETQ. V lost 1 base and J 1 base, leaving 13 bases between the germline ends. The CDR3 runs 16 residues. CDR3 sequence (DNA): TGCGCCAGCAGCTTGACAGGGAGGATGGGCACAGATACGCAGTATTTT. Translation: CASSLTGRMGTDTQYF. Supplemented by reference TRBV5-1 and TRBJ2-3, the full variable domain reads KAGVTQTPRYLIKTRGQQVTLSCSPISGHRSVSWYQQTPGQGLQFLFEYFSETQRNKGNFPGRFSGRQFSNSRSEMNVSTLELGDSALYLCASSLTGRMGTDTQYFGPGTRLTVL.

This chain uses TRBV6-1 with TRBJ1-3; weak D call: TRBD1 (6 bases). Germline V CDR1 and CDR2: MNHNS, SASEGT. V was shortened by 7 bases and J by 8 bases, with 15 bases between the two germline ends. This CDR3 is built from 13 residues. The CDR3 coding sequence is TGTGCCAGCATCCACATGGGGGCAGACACCATATATTTT. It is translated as CASIHMGADTIYF.

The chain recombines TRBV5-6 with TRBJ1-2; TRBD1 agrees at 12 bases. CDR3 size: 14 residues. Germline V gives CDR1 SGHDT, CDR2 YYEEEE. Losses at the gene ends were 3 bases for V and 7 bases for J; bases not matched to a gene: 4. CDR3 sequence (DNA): TGTGCCAGCAGCTCGGGACAGGGGGCCTCTGGCTACACCTTC. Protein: CASSSGQGASGYTF.

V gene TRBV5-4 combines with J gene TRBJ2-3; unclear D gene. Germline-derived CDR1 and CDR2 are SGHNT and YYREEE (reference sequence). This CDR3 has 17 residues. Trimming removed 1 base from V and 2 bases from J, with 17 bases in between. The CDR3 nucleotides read TGTGCCAGCAGCTTGTCCGACTCTATCGTCTCCACAGATACGCAGTATTTT. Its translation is CASSLSDSIVSTDTQYF.

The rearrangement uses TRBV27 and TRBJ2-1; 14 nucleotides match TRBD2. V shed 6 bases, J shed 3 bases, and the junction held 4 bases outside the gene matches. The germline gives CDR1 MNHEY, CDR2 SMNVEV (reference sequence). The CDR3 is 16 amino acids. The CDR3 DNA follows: TGTGCCAGCAGAGGACTAGCGGGAGGATTCTACAATGAGCAGTTCTTC. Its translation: CASRGLAGGFYNEQFF.

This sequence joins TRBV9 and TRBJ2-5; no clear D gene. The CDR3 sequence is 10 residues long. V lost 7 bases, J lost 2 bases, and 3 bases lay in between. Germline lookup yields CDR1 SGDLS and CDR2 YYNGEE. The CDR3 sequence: CASGQETQYF. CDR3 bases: TGTGCCAGCGGTCAAGAGACCCAGTACTTC.

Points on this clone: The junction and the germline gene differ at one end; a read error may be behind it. CDR3 residues: CASSLAGVDEQYF. DNA for the CDR3: TGTGCCAGCAGCTTGGCCGGGGTGGACGAGCAGTACTTC. The chain has TRBV5-1 and TRBJ2-7, with D tentatively TRBD2 (5 bases). The CDR3 has 13 residues. The germline V gene encodes CDR1 SGHRS and CDR2 YFSETQ.

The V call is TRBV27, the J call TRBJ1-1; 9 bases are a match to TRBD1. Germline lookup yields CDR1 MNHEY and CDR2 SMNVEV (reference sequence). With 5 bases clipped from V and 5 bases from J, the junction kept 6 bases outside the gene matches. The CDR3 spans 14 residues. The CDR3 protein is CASSNTGGITEAFF. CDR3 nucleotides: TGTGCCAGCAGTAATACAGGGGGCATTACTGAAGCTTTCTTT.

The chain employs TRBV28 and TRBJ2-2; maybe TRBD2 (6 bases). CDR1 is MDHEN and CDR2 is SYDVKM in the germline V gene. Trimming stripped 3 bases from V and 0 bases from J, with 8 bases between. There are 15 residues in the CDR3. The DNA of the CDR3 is TGTGCCAGCAGTTTCGGAGGGGCGAACACCGGGGAGCTGTTTTTT. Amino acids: CASSFGGANTGELFF.

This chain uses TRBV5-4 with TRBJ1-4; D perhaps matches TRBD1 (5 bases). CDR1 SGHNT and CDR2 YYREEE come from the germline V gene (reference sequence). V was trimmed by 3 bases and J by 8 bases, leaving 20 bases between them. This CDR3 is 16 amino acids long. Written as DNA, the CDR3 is TGTGCCAGCAGCTATGGAACAGGAGGGAACAGGGAAAAACTGTTTTTT. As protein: CASSYGTGGNREKLFF.

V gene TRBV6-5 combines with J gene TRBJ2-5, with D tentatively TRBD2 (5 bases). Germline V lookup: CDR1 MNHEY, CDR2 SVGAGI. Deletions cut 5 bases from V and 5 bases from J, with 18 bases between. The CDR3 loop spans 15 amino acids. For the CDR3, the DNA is TGTGCCAGCAGTACCCGGACTGCAGCCTCGGAGACCCAGTACTTC. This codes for CASSTRTAASETQYF.

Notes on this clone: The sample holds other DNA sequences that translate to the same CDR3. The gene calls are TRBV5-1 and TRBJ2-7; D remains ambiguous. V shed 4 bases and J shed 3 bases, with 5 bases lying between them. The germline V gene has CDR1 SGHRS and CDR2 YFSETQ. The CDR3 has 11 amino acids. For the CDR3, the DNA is TGCGCCAGCAGCCTAAACTACGAGCAGTACTTC. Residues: CASSLNYEQYF.

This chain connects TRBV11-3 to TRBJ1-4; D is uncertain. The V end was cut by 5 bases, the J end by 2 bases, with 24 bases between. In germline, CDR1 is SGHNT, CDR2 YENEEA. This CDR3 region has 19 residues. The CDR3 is CASSPTQTARQVTNEKLFF. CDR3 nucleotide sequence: TGTGCCAGCAGCCCAACCCAGACCGCTCGGCAGGTCACTAATGAAAAACTGTTTTTT.

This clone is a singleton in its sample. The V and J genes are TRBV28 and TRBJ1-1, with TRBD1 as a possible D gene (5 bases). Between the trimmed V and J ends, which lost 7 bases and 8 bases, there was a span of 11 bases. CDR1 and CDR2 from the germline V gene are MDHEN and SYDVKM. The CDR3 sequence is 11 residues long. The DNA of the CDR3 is TGTGCCAGCACCCTATGGGGGGAAGCTTTCTTT. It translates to CASTLWGEAFF.

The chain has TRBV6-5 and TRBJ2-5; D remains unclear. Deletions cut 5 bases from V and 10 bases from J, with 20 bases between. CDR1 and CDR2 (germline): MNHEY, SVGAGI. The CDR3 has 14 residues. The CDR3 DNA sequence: TGTGCCAGCAGTCCAGTACCCCCTCAAAGGAACCAGTACTTC. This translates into CASSPVPPQRNQYF.

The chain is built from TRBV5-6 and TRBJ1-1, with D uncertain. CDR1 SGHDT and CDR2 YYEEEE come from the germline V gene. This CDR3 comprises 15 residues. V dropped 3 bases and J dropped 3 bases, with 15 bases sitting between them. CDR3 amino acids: CASSSRHPFDTEAFF. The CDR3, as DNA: TGTGCCAGCAGCTCCCGACATCCTTTCGACACTGAAGCTTTCTTT.

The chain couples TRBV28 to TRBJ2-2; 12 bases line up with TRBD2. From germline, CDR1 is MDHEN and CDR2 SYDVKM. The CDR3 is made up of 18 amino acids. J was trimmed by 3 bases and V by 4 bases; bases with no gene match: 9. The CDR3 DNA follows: TGTGCCAGCAGTTCCCGACTAGCGGGAGTTCAGGACACCGGGGAGCTGTTTTTT. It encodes CASSSRLAGVQDTGELFF.

For the CDR3, the DNA is TGCGCCAGCAGCCAAGACCTAGGGACTAGCGGGAGCACAGATACGCAGTATTTT. This sequence encodes CASSQDLGTSGSTDTQYF. The genes are TRBV4-1 and TRBJ2-3, with 12 positions matching TRBD2. The CDR3 totals 18 residues. V shed 0 bases and J 0 bases; nucleotides not matched to a gene: 4. Germline lookup yields CDR1 MGHRA and CDR2 YSYEKL.

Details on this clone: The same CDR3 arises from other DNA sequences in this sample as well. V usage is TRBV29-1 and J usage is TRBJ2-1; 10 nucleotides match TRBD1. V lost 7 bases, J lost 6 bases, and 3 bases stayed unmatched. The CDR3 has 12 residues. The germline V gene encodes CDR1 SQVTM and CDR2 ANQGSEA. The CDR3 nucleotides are TGCAGCGCCCGGACAGGGGGCAATGAGCAGTTCTTC. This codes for CSARTGGNEQFF.

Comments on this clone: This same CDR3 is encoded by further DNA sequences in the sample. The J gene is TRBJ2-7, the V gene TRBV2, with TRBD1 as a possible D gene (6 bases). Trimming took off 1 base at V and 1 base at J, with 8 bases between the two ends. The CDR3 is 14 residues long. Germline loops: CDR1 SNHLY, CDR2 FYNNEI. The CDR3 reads CASSEGQVSYEQYF. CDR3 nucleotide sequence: TGTGCCAGCAGTGAAGGACAGGTTTCCTACGAGCAGTACTTC. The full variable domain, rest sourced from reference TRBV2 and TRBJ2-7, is EPEVTQTPSHQVTQMGQEVILRCVPISNHLYFYWYRQILGQKVEFLVSFYNNEISEKSEIFDDQFSVERPDGSNFTLKIRSTKLEDSAMYFCASSEGQVSYEQYFGPGTRLTVT.

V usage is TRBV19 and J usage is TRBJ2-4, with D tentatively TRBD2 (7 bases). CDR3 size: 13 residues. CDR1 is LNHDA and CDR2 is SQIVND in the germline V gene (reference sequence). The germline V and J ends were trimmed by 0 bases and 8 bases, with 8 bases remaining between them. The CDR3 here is CASSIEGGDIQYF. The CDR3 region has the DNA TGTGCCAGTAGTATAGAAGGGGGGGACATTCAGTACTTC.

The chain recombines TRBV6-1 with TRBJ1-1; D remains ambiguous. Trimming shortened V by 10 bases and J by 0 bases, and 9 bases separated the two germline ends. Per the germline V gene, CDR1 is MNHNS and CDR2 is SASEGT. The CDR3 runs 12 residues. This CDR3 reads CATRDMNTEAFF. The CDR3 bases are TGTGCCACCCGCGACATGAACACTGAAGCTTTCTTT.

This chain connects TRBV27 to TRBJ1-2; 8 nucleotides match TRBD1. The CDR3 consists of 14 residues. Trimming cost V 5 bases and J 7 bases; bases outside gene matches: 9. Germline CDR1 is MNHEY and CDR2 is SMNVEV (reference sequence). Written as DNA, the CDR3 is TGTGCCAGCAGTAAGACAGGGGAGGTCTTTGGCTACACCTTC. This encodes CASSKTGEVFGYTF.